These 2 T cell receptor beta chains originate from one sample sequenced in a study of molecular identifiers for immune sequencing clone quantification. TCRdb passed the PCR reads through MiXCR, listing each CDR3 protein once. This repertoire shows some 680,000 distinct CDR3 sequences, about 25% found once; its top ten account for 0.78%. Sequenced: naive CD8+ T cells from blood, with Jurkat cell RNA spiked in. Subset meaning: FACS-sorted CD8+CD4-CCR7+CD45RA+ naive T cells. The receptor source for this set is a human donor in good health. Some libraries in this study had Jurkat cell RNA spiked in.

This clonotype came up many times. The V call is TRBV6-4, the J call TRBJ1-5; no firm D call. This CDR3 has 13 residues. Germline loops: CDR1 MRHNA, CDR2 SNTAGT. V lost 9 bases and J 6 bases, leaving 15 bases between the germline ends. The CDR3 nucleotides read TGTGCCAGTCCCTCCCGGGGAGTTCAGCCCCAGCATTTT. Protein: CASPSRGVQPQHF.

The CDR3 bases are TGTGCCAGCAAAATAGCGGGACACGCCTACGAGCAGTACTTC. This codes for CASKIAGHAYEQYF. V usage is TRBV12-3 or TRBV12-4 and J usage is TRBJ2-7, with 8 bases that match TRBD2. The CDR3 runs to 14 residues. After removal of 7 bases from V and 2 bases from J, the junction contained 7 bases not matched to a gene.